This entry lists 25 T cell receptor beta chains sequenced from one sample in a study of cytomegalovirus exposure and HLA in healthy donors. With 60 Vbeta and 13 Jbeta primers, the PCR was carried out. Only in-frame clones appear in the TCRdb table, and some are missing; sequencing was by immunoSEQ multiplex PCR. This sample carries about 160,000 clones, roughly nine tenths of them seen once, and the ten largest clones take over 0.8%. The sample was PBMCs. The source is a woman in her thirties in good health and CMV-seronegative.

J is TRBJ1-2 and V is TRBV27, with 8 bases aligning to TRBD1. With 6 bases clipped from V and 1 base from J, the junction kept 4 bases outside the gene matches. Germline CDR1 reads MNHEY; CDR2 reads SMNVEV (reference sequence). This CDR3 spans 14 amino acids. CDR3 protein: CASRETGGNYGYTF. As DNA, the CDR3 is TGTGCCAGCAGGGAAACAGGGGGTAACTATGGCTACACCTTC.

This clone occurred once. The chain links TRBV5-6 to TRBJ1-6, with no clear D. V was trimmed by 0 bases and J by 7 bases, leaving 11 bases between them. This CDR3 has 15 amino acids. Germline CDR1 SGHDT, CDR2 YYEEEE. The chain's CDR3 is CASSLEVAGNSPLHF. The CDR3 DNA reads TGTGCCAGCAGCTTGGAGGTAGCGGGGAATTCACCCCTCCACTTT.

CDR3 residues: CASSGGGGQGTEAFF. Here the CDR3 DNA reads TGTGCCAGCAGTGGGGGAGGGGGACAGGGTACTGAAGCTTTCTTT. The genes are TRBV6-6 and TRBJ1-1, with 9 nucleotides matching TRBD1. Germline trimming cut 5 bases from V and 5 bases from J; bases unmatched to any gene: 9. The CDR3 has 15 amino acids. Germline V gene lookup returns CDR1 MNHNY and CDR2 SVGAGI (reference sequence).

CDR3 DNA: TGTGCCAGCAGTTTTCAGGGGCTTGGTGAAAAACTGTTTTTT. This codes for CASSFQGLGEKLFF. This chain links TRBV27 with TRBJ1-4; perhaps TRBD1 as D (6 bases). Germline V gene lookup returns CDR1 MNHEY and CDR2 SMNVEV (reference sequence). The CDR3 spans 14 residues. Trimming shortened V by 3 bases and J by 7 bases, and 12 bases separated the two germline ends.

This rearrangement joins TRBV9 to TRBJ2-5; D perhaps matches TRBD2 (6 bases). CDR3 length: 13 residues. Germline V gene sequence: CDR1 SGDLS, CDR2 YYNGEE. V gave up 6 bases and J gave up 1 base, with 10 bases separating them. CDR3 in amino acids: CASNRRGQETQYF. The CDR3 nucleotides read TGTGCCAGCAACCGGAGGGGCCAAGAGACCCAGTACTTC.

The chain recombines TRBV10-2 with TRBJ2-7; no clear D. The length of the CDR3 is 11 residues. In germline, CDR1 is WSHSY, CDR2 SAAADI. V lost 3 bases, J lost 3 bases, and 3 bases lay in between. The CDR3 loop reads CASSDSYEQYF. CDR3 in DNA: TGCGCCAGCAGTGACAGCTACGAGCAGTACTTC.

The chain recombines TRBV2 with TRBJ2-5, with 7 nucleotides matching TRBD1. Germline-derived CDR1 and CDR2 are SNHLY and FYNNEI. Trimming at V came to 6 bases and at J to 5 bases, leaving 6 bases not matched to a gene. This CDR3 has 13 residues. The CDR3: CASRGTVGETQYF. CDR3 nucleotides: TGTGCCAGCAGGGGGACAGTTGGGGAGACCCAGTACTTC.

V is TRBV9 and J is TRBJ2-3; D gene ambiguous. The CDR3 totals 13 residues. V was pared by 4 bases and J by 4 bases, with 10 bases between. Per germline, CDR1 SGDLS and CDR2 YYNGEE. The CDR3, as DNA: TGTGCCAGCAGCCCCCCCCGCGCAGATACGCAGTATTTT. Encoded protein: CASSPPRADTQYF.

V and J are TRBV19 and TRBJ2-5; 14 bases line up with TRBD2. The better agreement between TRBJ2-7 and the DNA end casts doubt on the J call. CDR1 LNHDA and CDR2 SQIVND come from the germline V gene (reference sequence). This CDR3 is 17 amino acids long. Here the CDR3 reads CASGLAGGPRSSYEQYF. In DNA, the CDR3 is TGTGCCAGCGGACTAGCGGGGGGCCCCAGGAGCTCCTACGAGCAGTACTTC.

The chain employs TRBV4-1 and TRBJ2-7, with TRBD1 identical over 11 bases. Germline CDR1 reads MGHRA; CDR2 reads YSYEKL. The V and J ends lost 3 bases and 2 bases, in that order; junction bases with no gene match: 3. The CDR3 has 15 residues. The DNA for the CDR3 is TGCGCCAGCAGCCACGAGGGACAGGGGGCCTACGAGCAGTACTTC. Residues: CASSHEGQGAYEQYF.

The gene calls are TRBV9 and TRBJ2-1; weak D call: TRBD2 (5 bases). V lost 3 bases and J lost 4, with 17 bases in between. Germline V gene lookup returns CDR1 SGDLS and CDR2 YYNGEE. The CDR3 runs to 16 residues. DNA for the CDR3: TGTGCCAGCAGCGCCTCCGCCGGGAACTCATACAATGAGCAGTTCTTC. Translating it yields CASSASAGNSYNEQFF.

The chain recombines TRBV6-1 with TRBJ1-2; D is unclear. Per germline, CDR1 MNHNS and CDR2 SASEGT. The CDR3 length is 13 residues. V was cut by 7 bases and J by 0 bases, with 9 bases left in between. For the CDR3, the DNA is TGTGCCAGCACTCTCGCGACTAACTATGGCTACACCTTC. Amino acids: CASTLATNYGYTF.

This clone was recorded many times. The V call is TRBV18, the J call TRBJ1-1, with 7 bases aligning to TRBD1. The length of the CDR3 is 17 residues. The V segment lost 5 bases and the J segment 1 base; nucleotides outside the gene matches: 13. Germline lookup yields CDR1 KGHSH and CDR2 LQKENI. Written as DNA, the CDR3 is TGTGCCAGCTCAGTGCTCCCTTTGGGACAGACGAACACTGAAGCTTTCTTT. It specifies CASSVLPLGQTNTEAFF.

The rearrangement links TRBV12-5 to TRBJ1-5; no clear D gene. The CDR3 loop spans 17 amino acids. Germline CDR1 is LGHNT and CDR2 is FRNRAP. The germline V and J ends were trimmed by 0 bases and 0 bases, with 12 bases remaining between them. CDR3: CASGLVPGEYSNQPQHF. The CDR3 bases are TGTGCTAGTGGTTTGGTACCGGGAGAATATAGCAATCAGCCCCAGCATTTT.

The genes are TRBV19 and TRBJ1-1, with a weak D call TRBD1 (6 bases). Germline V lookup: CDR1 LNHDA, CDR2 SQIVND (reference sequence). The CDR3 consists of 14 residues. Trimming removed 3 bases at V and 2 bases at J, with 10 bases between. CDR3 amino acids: CASSMFRGNTEAFF. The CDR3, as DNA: TGTGCCAGTAGTATGTTCAGGGGAAACACTGAAGCTTTCTTT.

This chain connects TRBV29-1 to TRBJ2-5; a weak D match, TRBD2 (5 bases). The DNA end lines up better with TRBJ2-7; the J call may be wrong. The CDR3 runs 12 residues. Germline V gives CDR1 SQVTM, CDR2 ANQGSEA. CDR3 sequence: CSVEDEGYEQYF. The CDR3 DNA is TGCAGCGTTGAAGACGAGGGCTACGAGCAGTACTTC.

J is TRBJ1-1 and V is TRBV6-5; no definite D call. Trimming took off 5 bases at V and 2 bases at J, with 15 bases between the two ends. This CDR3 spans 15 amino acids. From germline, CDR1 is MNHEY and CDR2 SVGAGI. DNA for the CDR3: TGTGCCAGCAGTCCCGCGGGCGCTGGAAACACTGAAGCTTTCTTT. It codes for CASSPAGAGNTEAFF.

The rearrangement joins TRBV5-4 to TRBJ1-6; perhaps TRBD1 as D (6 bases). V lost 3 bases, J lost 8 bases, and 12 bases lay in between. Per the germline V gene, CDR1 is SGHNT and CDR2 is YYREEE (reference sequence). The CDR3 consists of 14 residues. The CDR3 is CASSSQGVDSPLHF. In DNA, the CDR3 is TGTGCCAGCAGCTCACAGGGTGTAGATTCACCCCTCCACTTT.

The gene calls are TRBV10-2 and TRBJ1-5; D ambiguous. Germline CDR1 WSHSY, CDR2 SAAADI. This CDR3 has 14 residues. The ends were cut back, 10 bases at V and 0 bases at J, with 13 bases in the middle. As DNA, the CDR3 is TGCGCCACCAGCCCCACAGATAGCAATCAGCCCCAGCATTTT. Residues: CATSPTDSNQPQHF.

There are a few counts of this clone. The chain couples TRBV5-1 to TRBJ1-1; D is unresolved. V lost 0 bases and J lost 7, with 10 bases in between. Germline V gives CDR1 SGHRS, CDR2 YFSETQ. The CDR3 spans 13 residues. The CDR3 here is CASSLDEGSEAFF. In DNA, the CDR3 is TGCGCCAGCAGCTTGGACGAGGGCAGTGAAGCTTTCTTT.

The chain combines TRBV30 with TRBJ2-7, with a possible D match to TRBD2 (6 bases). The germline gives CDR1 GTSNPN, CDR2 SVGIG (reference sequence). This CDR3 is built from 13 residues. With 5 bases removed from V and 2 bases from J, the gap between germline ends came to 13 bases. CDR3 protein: CAWAASAPYEQYF. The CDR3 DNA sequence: TGTGCCTGGGCAGCTAGCGCTCCCTACGAGCAGTACTTC.

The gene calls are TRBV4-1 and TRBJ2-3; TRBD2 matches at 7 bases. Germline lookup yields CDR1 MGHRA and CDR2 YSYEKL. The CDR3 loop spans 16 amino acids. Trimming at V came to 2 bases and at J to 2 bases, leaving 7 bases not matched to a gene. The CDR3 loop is CASSQSGDGHTDTQYF. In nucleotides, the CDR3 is TGCGCCAGCAGCCAAAGCGGGGACGGACACACAGATACGCAGTATTTT.

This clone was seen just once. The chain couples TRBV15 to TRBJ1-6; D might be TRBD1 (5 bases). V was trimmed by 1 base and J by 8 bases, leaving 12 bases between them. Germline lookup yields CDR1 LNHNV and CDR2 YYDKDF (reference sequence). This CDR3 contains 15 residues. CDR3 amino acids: CATSRAHARDSPLHF. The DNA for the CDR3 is TGTGCCACCAGCAGAGCCCACGCCAGGGATTCACCCCTCCACTTT.

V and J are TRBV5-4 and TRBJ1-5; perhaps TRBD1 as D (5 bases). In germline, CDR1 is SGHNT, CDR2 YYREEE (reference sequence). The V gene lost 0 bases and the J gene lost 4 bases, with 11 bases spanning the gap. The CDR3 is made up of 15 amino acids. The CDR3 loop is CASSLGQGKNQPQHF. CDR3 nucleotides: TGTGCCAGCAGCTTGGGTCAGGGTAAAAATCAGCCCCAGCATTTT. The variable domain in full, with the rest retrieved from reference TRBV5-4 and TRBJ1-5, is ETGVTQSPTHLIKTRGQQVTLRCSSQSGHNTVSWYQQALGQGPQFIFQYYREEENGRGNFPPRFSGLQFPNYSSELNVNALELDDSALYLCASSLGQGKNQPQHFGDGTRLSIL.

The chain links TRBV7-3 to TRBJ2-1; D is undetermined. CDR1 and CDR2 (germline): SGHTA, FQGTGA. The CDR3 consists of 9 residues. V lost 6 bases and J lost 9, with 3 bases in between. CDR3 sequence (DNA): TGTGCCAGCAGTCTTGAGCAGTTCTTC. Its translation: CASSLEQFF.